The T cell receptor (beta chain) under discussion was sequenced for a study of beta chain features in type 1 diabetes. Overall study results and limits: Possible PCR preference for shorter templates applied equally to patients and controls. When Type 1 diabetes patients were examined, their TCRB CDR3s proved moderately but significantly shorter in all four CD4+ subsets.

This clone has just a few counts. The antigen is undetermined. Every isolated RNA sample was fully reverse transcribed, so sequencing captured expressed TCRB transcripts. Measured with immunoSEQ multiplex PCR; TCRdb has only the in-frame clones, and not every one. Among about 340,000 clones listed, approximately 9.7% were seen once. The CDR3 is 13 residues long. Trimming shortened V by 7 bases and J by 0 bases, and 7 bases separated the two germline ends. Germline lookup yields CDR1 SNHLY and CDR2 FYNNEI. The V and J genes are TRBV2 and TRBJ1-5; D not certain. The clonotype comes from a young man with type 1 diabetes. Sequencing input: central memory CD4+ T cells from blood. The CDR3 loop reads CASTRDSNQPQHF. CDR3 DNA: TGTGCCAGCACCAGAGATAGCAATCAGCCCCAGCATTTT.